Shown below are 10 T cell receptor beta chains from a single sample sequenced in a study of cytomegalovirus exposure and HLA in healthy donors. The protocol was immunoSEQ multiplex PCR, while the TCRdb copy is restricted to in-frame clones and leaves out a portion. The sample consists of about 90,000 clones, almost 85% of them appearing once. Sequenced input: PBMCs. The receptors shown here come from a young woman in good health and CMV-seropositive.

The V call is TRBV11-3, the J call TRBJ2-1; TRBD2 agrees at 15 bases. Germline trimming cut 2 bases from V and 10 bases from J; bases unmatched to any gene: 6. In germline, CDR1 is SGHNT, CDR2 YENEEA. The CDR3 contains 16 residues. DNA of the CDR3: TGTGCCAGCAGCTTAAGGACTAGCGGGGGGGCCAGGGAGCAGTTCTTC. Translation gives CASSLRTSGGAREQFF.

The chain couples TRBV19 to TRBJ1-1, with 8 nucleotides matching TRBD1. Germline CDR1 and CDR2: LNHDA and SQIVND (reference sequence). This CDR3 has 14 amino acids. After removal of 7 bases from V and 6 bases from J, the junction contained 10 bases not matched to a gene. The CDR3, as DNA: TGTGCCAGTATACCCCGGGACAGGTATTCTGAAGCTTTCTTT. It specifies CASIPRDRYSEAFF.

The rearrangement uses TRBV2 and TRBJ2-7, with 11 bases that match TRBD2. CDR1 and CDR2 from the germline V gene are SNHLY and FYNNEI. With V trimmed by 7 bases and J by 4 bases, 0 bases remained unmatched. This CDR3 is 12 amino acids long. DNA of the CDR3: TGTGCCAGCATAGCGGGGGGGTACGAGCAGTACTTC. Its protein is CASIAGGYEQYF.

This clone was recorded once. The J gene is TRBJ1-5, the V gene TRBV11-2; no clear D. Trimming shortened V by 4 bases and J by 5 bases, and 12 bases separated the two germline ends. Germline values: CDR1 SGHAT, CDR2 FQNNGV. The CDR3 runs to 14 residues. CDR3 nucleotide sequence: TGTGCCAGCAGCTCCCCGGGAAACCATCAGCCCCAGCATTTT. It specifies CASSSPGNHQPQHF.

The rearrangement uses TRBV7-2 and TRBJ2-4, with 7 bases identical to TRBD1. V lost 1 base and J lost 8; bases outside the gene matches: 8. The germline gives CDR1 SGHTA, CDR2 FQGNSA. The CDR3 is 15 residues long. The CDR3 loop reads CASSLEAAGGDIQYF. CDR3 nucleotide sequence: TGTGCCAGCAGCTTAGAAGCGGCAGGGGGAGACATTCAGTACTTC. Full variable domain (remainder filled in from reference TRBV7-2 and TRBJ2-4): GAGVSQSPSNKVTEKGKDVELRCDPISGHTALYWYRQSLGQGLEFLIYFQGNSAPDKSGLPSDRFSAERTGGSVSTLTIQRTQQEDSAVYLCASSLEAAGGDIQYFGAGTRLSVL.

This chain connects TRBV12-5 to TRBJ1-2, with TRBD1 matching over 10 bases. The germline V gene has CDR1 LGHNT and CDR2 FRNRAP. There are 14 residues in the CDR3. Trimming removed 5 bases from V and 5 bases from J; junction bases left unmatched: 5. The CDR3 nucleotides read TGTGCTAGTGGTCCAAGGACAGGGGGGTATGGCTACACCTTC. Translation: CASGPRTGGYGYTF.

V is TRBV9 and J is TRBJ2-1; 9 bases agree with TRBD2. CDR1 SGDLS and CDR2 YYNGEE come from the germline V gene. Germline trimming cut 0 bases from V and 8 bases from J; bases unmatched to any gene: 6. This CDR3 is built from 15 residues. The CDR3 DNA sequence: TGTGCCAGCAGCGTAGGGGCTAGCGGGGCCGATGAGCAGTTCTTC. Encoded protein: CASSVGASGADEQFF.

The chain joins TRBV2 to TRBJ2-2; no clear D. This CDR3 comprises 15 residues. From germline, CDR1 is SNHLY and CDR2 FYNNEI. With 3 bases removed from V and 2 bases from J, the gap between germline ends came to 10 bases. Written as DNA, the CDR3 is TGTGCCAGCAGTGAGTTACAGCAAAACACCGGGGAGCTGTTTTTT. Its translation: CASSELQQNTGELFF.

This clone was seen a single time. The V gene is TRBV27, the J gene TRBJ1-4, with a possible D match to TRBD1 (6 bases). This CDR3 contains 12 residues. Germline V gives CDR1 MNHEY, CDR2 SMNVEV (reference sequence). Trimming shortened V by 6 bases and J by 8 bases, and 10 bases separated the two germline ends. CDR3 nucleotides: TGTGCCAGCAGCTACGACAGGGAAAAACTGTTTTTT. It codes for CASSYDREKLFF.

V usage is TRBV5-1 and J usage is TRBJ2-5; 8 positions match TRBD1. Germline V gene lookup returns CDR1 SGHRS and CDR2 YFSETQ. The CDR3 runs 15 residues. The J segment lost 2 bases and the V segment lost 4 bases, leaving 7 bases of the junction unmatched. CDR3 protein: CASSPDRGPQETQYF. The CDR3 DNA is TGCGCCAGCAGCCCCGACAGGGGTCCACAAGAGACCCAGTACTTC.